This T cell receptor beta chain was observed in a study of CD8 T cells in ankylosing spondylitis. Whole-study results and caveats: Disease-linked clones reportedly showed significant enrichment in matched ankylosing spondylitis synovial fluid. A subset of motif variants has previously been described in the synovial fluid and blood of reactive arthritis. Disease-linked clones bore a CD8+ phenotype, appearing relatively rarely in peripheral blood. Seemingly distinctive of ankylosing spondylitis blood was a TCR beta motif formed by eight highly homologous variants.

The CDR3 has 16 residues. Germline CDR1 and CDR2: LGHNA and YSLEER. V was trimmed by 1 base and J by 6 bases, leaving 15 bases between them. This clonotype was found many times. As yet, its antigen is unknown. The authors made TCR beta libraries by quantitative 5'-RACE with molecular barcodes. TCRdb independently ran MiXCR on the 5' RACE reads; one entry per CDR3 protein. There are a few hundred thousand distinct CDR3 sequences in the sample; more than 20% occur only once, and around 17% lies in the top ten. The receptor was isolated from a male donor with ankylosing spondylitis. Source material: blood, either unsorted or a sorted T cell fraction (not recorded which). V is TRBV4-3 and J is TRBJ2-2, with a weak D call TRBD2 (6 bases). The CDR3 DNA follows: TGCGCCAGCAGCCAAGGAGGAGGGGTCGAAGCCGGGGAGCTGTTTTTT. This sequence encodes CASSQGGGVEAGELFF.